This entry describes one T cell receptor (beta chain). Antigen specificity is unknown. The CDR3 totals 15 residues. The source of the sample is a study of vaccination and CD4 T cells after COVID-19. Treatment in this sample: roughly ten-day PBMC culture with coronavirus spike peptide pools or control peptides (ViraFEST assay). Cultured CD4+ T-cell DNA underwent Oncomine TCR Beta short-read sequencing. Genomic DNA was drawn out of CD4+ T cells grown in culture. TCRdb called the PCR reads again in MiXCR, with one record for every CDR3 protein. This sample has some 10,000 distinct CDR3 sequences, with about 32% found just once.

This receptor was obtained from a human donor with COVID-19. The gene calls are TRBV12-1 and TRBJ2-2; the table's TRBD1 call for D was not verified on the DNA. TRBV12-1 is reported as a pseudogene. Input material: cultured CD4+ T cells from blood. The CDR3: CASSPDTGVHGELFF. CDR3 DNA: TGTGCCAGCAGCCCCGACACAGGGGTTCACGGGGAGCTGTTTTTT.